This entry concerns a single TCR beta chain. Per germline, CDR1 SGHVS and CDR2 FQNEAQ. CDR3 length: 15 residues. Trimming at V came to 2 bases and at J to 8 bases, leaving 5 bases not matched to a gene. The sample belongs to a study of T cell changes during pregnancy in multiple sclerosis. Sequencing was performed with immunoSEQ multiplex PCR; in TCRdb, only in-frame clones are kept and a portion is missing. Altogether approximately 58,000 clones are present, approximately 92% being singletons, with the ten largest covering 0.15% to 0.2%. This specimen consisted of CD4+ T cells from peripheral blood mononuclear cells, obtained after pregnancy. The TCR sequence derives from a female donor in good health, enrolled as a control in a pregnancy study. J is TRBJ1-6 and V is TRBV7-8, with 8 bases matching TRBD1. Here the CDR3 reads CASSLQGQVYSPLHF. The CDR3 DNA follows: TGTGCCAGCAGCTTACAGGGACAGGTCTATTCACCCCTCCACTTT. The full variable domain, in which reference TRBV7-8 and TRBJ1-6 provide the parts outside the CDR3, is GAGVSQSPRYKVAKRGQDVALRCDPISGHVSLFWYQQALGQGPEFLTYFQNEAQLDKSGLPSDRFFAERPEGSVSTLKIQRTQQEDSAVYLCASSLQGQVYSPLHFGNGTRLTVT.